The T cell receptor beta chain under discussion was sequenced for a study of Graves' ophthalmopathy and Graves' hyperthyroidism. The V end lost 2 bases, the J end lost 10 bases, and 9 bases lay between the germline ends. Per germline, CDR1 MNHEY and CDR2 SVGAGI. The CDR3 has 13 amino acids. This clonotype has a count of ten or more. New diagnoses, under 2 months' duration, and ages 18 to 65 characterized the hyperthyroidism patients. RNA transcripts provided the template for amplifying TCR beta CDR3 regions. The library came from an HTBI-primed first-round RT-PCR and a second-round multiplex PCR. MiXCR, run by TCRdb on the multiplex PCR reads, gives a single entry per CDR3 protein. The sample consists of 400,000 to 450,000 distinct CDR3 sequences, approximately 21% of them appearing once.

The sequenced material came from peripheral blood. The TCR originated in a woman aged 18-29 years with stable Graves' hyperthyroidism. The V call is TRBV6-5, the J call TRBJ1-6, with D hard to call. The CDR3 coding sequence is TGTGCCAGCAGTTACAGGGTAGACTCACCCCTCCACTTT. Translated, it gives CASSYRVDSPLHF.